This entry lists 26 T cell receptor beta chains sequenced from one sample in a study of T cell repertoires in aging, cancer and after chemotherapy. Amplification of TCR beta used genomic DNA extracted from peripheral blood. Multiplex touch-down PCR with TRB-A/B primers amplified rearranged V-D-J TRB sequences. TCRdb processed the multiplex PCR reads anew with MiXCR; each CDR3 protein has one entry. The sample yields some 10,000 distinct CDR3 sequences, around 35% seen once. The source material was blood. These receptors were obtained from a human donor in good health.

The chain combines TRBV5-4 with TRBJ2-2, with D unresolved. CDR3 length equals 14 residues. V was pared by 7 bases and J by 0 bases, with 10 bases between. The germline CDR1 and CDR2 sequences are SGHNT and YYREEE (reference sequence). The CDR3 protein is CASREGANTGELFF. The DNA of the CDR3 is TGTGCCAGCCGAGAAGGAGCGAACACCGGGGAGCTGTTTTTT.

This clonotype was seen only once. This chain links TRBV5-1 with TRBJ2-1, with 8 positions matching TRBD1. There are 15 residues in the CDR3. Germline trimming cut 1 base from V and 5 bases from J; bases unmatched to any gene: 5. Per germline, CDR1 SGHRS and CDR2 YFSETQ. The CDR3 is CASSLMRTGNNEQFF. The CDR3, as DNA: TGCGCCAGCAGCTTGATGCGGACAGGGAACAATGAGCAGTTCTTC.

This clonotype was detected only a few times. The chain employs TRBV5-6 and TRBJ2-7; no definite D call. CDR3 length equals 17 residues. V lost 2 bases to trimming and J lost 0 bases, with 18 bases between them. Germline V CDR1 and CDR2: SGHDT, YYEEEE. The CDR3 region has the DNA TGTGCCAGCAGCTTTCGGACCCGGACGCTCAGCTCCTACGAGCAGTACTTC. Protein: CASSFRTRTLSSYEQYF.

This clonotype was counted only a few times. The CDR3 spells CASSIDAGSGNTIYF. The CDR3 DNA is TGTGCCAGTAGTATAGACGCCGGCTCTGGAAACACCATATATTTT. V usage is TRBV19 and J usage is TRBJ1-3; no definite D call. Germline V gene lookup returns CDR1 LNHDA and CDR2 SQIVND (reference sequence). V lost 0 bases and J 0 bases, leaving 6 bases between the germline ends. CDR3 length equals 15 residues.

The V call is TRBV29-1, the J call TRBJ2-3; 14 positions match TRBD2. V shed 4 bases and J 1 base; nucleotides not matched to a gene: 4. This CDR3 region has 16 residues. From germline, CDR1 is SQVTM and CDR2 ANQGSEA. The CDR3 is CSVGLAGGGGTDTQYF. The CDR3 DNA reads as TGCAGCGTTGGACTAGCGGGAGGGGGGGGCACAGATACGCAGTATTTT.

The chain couples TRBV5-4 to TRBJ2-4; no reliable D call. Germline assignment: CDR1 SGHNT and CDR2 YYREEE (reference sequence). The CDR3 loop spans 16 amino acids. The V end lost 0 bases, the J end lost 4 bases, and 14 bases lay between the germline ends. The CDR3 here is CASSLVRPGGKNIQYF. The CDR3 DNA reads TGTGCCAGCAGCTTGGTTAGGCCGGGTGGGAAAAACATTCAGTACTTC.

This chain connects TRBV30 to TRBJ2-2; TRBD1 might be the D (5 bases). The CDR3 is made up of 12 amino acids. The V and J ends lost 5 bases and 6 bases respectively, with 10 bases between them. The germline V gene has CDR1 GTSNPN and CDR2 SVGIG (reference sequence). The CDR3 DNA reads TGTGCCTGGGGGGTAGGGGCCGGGGAGCTGTTTTTT. The encoded protein is CAWGVGAGELFF.

CDR3 DNA: TGTGCCAGCTCACCACGAATAGGACAGGGAGGTGAAAAACTGTTTTTT. Translation gives CASSPRIGQGGEKLFF. V usage is TRBV18 and J usage is TRBJ1-4; 8 positions match TRBD1. CDR1 and CDR2 (germline): KGHSH, LQKENI. V dropped 1 base and J dropped 7; count of bases not matched to a gene: 8. CDR3 size: 16 residues.

This clonotype has a handful of counts. The chain uses TRBV19 and TRBJ2-3; no reliable D call. V lost 0 bases and J 7 bases, leaving 5 bases between the germline ends. The germline V gene encodes CDR1 LNHDA and CDR2 SQIVND (reference sequence). This CDR3 is built from 12 residues. CDR3 bases: TGTGCCAGTAGTATAGATGGTAATACGCAGTATTTT. As protein: CASSIDGNTQYF.

By share, this clonotype ranks as medium-sized. The rearrangement uses TRBV29-1 and TRBJ2-1, with 11 bases fitting TRBD2. Trimming removed 4 bases from V and 6 bases from J; junction bases left unmatched: 5. Per germline, CDR1 SQVTM and CDR2 ANQGSEA. The CDR3 has 14 residues. DNA for the CDR3: TGCAGCGTTGTGAAACTAGCGGGAGTCAATGAGCAGTTCTTC. Translated, it gives CSVVKLAGVNEQFF.

The chain combines TRBV7-9 with TRBJ2-1, with a weak D call TRBD1 (5 bases). CDR1 and CDR2 (germline): SEHNR, FQNEAQ (reference sequence). V was pared by 0 bases and J by 5 bases, with 5 bases between. CDR3 length equals 13 residues. In DNA, the CDR3 is TGTGCCAGCAGCTTAGCAGGGGACAATGAGCAGTTCTTC. Its translation: CASSLAGDNEQFF. The whole variable domain, filled in from reference TRBV7-9 and TRBJ2-1, reads DTGVSQNPRHKITKRGQNVTFRCDPISEHNRLYWYRQTLGQGPEFLTYFQNEAQLEKSRLLSDRFSAERPKGSFSTLEIQRTEQGDSAMYLCASSLAGDNEQFFGPGTRLTVL.

This clonotype was counted a few times. The chain uses TRBV6-1 and TRBJ1-5; tentatively, D is TRBD1 (6 bases). The CDR3 is 14 residues long. Trimming took off 3 bases at V and 4 bases at J, with 10 bases between the two ends. Germline V gene sequence: CDR1 MNHNS, CDR2 SASEGT. In nucleotides, the CDR3 is TGTGCCAGCAGTGACAGGGGTTGGAATCAGCCCCAGCATTTT. This translates into CASSDRGWNQPQHF.

There are a few counts of this clonotype. V and J are TRBV11-2 and TRBJ2-2, with D unresolved. V dropped 5 bases and J dropped 3 bases, with 7 bases sitting between them. Germline CDR1 is SGHAT and CDR2 is FQNNGV. The CDR3 is 13 amino acids. The CDR3 loop is CASSLSDTGELFF. The CDR3 DNA follows: TGTGCCAGCAGCCTTAGTGACACCGGGGAGCTGTTTTTT. Full variable domain (missing parts from reference TRBV11-2 and TRBJ2-2): EAGVAQSPRYKIIEKRQSVAFWCNPISGHATLYWYQQILGQGPKLLIQFQNNGVVDDSQLPKDRFSAERLKGVDSTLKIQPAKLEDSAVYLCASSLSDTGELFFGEGSRLTVL.

This rearrangement joins TRBV5-4 to TRBJ1-6, with D possibly TRBD1 on 6 matching bases. V was clipped by 3 bases and J by 8 bases, with 12 bases between them. This CDR3 region has 14 residues. Germline values: CDR1 SGHNT, CDR2 YYREEE (reference sequence). CDR3 in DNA: TGTGCCAGCAGCTCCGGGACACTTTATTCACCCCTCCACTTT. Translated: CASSSGTLYSPLHF.

The rearrangement joins TRBV7-2 to TRBJ2-2; no clear D gene. Germline V CDR1 and CDR2: SGHTA, FQGNSA. The CDR3 runs to 12 residues. Trimming pared 1 base from V and 9 bases from J, leaving 6 bases between. The CDR3 region is CASSLGKRELFF. CDR3 in DNA: TGTGCCAGCAGCTTAGGAAAGAGGGAGCTGTTTTTT.

V usage is TRBV29-1 and J usage is TRBJ1-1; D is unresolved. The CDR3 spans 14 residues. Germline assignment: CDR1 SQVTM and CDR2 ANQGSEA. Trimming shortened V by 3 bases and J by 2 bases, and 13 bases separated the two germline ends. CDR3 in amino acids: CSVDGGPANTEAFF. In DNA form, the CDR3 reads TGCAGCGTTGACGGAGGTCCCGCCAACACTGAAGCTTTCTTT.

This clonotype was observed a handful of times. The rearrangement links TRBV7-9 to TRBJ2-7, with TRBD1 as a possible D gene (5 bases). The length of the CDR3 is 13 residues. Germline CDR1 and CDR2: SEHNR and FQNEAQ (reference sequence). The V end was cut by 4 bases, the J end by 4 bases, with 11 bases between. The CDR3 region has the DNA TGTGCCAGCAGCTCCCGACAGAGATACGAGCAGTACTTC. Translating gives CASSSRQRYEQYF.

This clonotype is termed medium-sized. The genes are TRBV27 and TRBJ2-2; no clear D gene. This CDR3 region has 14 residues. With 4 bases removed from V and 4 bases from J, the gap between germline ends came to 10 bases. From germline, CDR1 is MNHEY and CDR2 SMNVEV (reference sequence). CDR3 nucleotide sequence: TGTGCCAGCAGTTCCCGGCGAGGCACCGGGGAGCTGTTTTTT. Protein: CASSSRRGTGELFF.

V is TRBV30 and J is TRBJ2-3, with 15 positions matching TRBD2. CDR3 size: 18 residues. Germline trimming cut 1 base from V and 7 bases from J; bases unmatched to any gene: 12. The V gene's germline CDR1 is GTSNPN and CDR2 SVGIG (reference sequence). The CDR3 region has the DNA TGTGCCTGGAGTGGTACGCGGACTAGCGGGAGGGCCGGGAATACGCAGTATTTT. Encoded protein: CAWSGTRTSGRAGNTQYF.

The chain recombines TRBV30 with TRBJ2-1; 12 nucleotides line up with TRBD2. The V gene end was trimmed by 7 bases and the J gene end by 4 bases; junction bases not matched to a gene: 8. This CDR3 comprises 15 residues. Germline V gene sequence: CDR1 GTSNPN, CDR2 SVGIG (reference sequence). The CDR3 sequence is CASRIGLAGYNEQFF. In DNA, the CDR3 is TGTGCCTCTCGGATCGGACTAGCGGGATACAATGAGCAGTTCTTC.

This clonotype was counted a single time. The V and J genes are TRBV6-5 and TRBJ2-7; D gene uncertain. Germline V gene lookup returns CDR1 MNHEY and CDR2 SVGAGI. V was cut by 5 bases and J by 2 bases, with 13 bases left in between. This CDR3 has 14 residues. CDR3 in amino acids: CASSPRWPPYEQYF. In DNA, the CDR3 is TGTGCCAGCAGTCCGCGGTGGCCTCCCTACGAGCAGTACTTC.

The V call is TRBV29-1, the J call TRBJ1-1, with 8 bases identical to TRBD1. The CDR3 loop spans 12 amino acids. The germline gives CDR1 SQVTM, CDR2 ANQGSEA. J gave up 3 bases and V 5 bases, and 2 bases lay outside the gene matches. Here the CDR3 reads CSVRQGYTEAFF. For the CDR3, the DNA is TGCAGCGTTCGACAGGGGTACACTGAAGCTTTCTTT.

This clonotype was observed a few times. V usage is TRBV27 and J usage is TRBJ2-7; a weak D match, TRBD1 (5 bases). V was shortened by 3 bases and J by 0 bases, with 9 bases between the two germline ends. CDR1 is MNHEY, CDR2 SMNVEV, per germline (reference sequence). The CDR3 runs 14 residues. CDR3 region: CASSFRDSSYEQYF. The CDR3 coding sequence is TGTGCCAGCAGTTTCAGAGACAGCTCCTACGAGCAGTACTTC.

V is TRBV6-4 and J is TRBJ2-2, with 10 bases aligning to TRBD1. The CDR3 has 15 amino acids. Germline loops: CDR1 MRHNA, CDR2 SNTAGT. V shed 7 bases and J 3 bases; nucleotides not matched to a gene: 5. The CDR3 protein is CASTSGTGDTGELFF. The CDR3 DNA is TGTGCCAGCACGTCCGGGACAGGGGACACCGGGGAGCTGTTTTTT.

The chain joins TRBV5-1 to TRBJ2-3, with 8 bases aligning to TRBD2. Germline V gene lookup returns CDR1 SGHRS and CDR2 YFSETQ. CDR3 length equals 17 residues. Unmatched junction bases numbered 19, after V lost 9 bases and J lost 4 bases. In DNA, the CDR3 is TGCGCCACCGCCCTACTAGCGGTCCCCAGGGGCGCAGATACGCAGTATTTT. Translating gives CATALLAVPRGADTQYF.

Judged by abundance, this clonotype is medium-sized. The CDR3 DNA follows: TGTGCCAGTAGTTCTGGGGCCAACGTCCTGACTTTC. It specifies CASSSGANVLTF. The gene calls are TRBV19 and TRBJ2-6; D remains ambiguous. The CDR3 length is 12 residues. The germline V and J ends were trimmed by 5 bases and 1 base, with 0 bases remaining between them. Germline values: CDR1 LNHDA, CDR2 SQIVND (reference sequence).